A selection of T cell receptor beta chains follows, all from one sample in a study of PD-1 blockade in classical Hodgkin lymphoma. TCRdb's table, derived via immunoSEQ multiplex PCR, lists solely in-frame clones and lacks some. The table has about 28,000 clones, nearly 80% seen once. This material consisted of peripheral blood mononuclear cells (PBMCs), taken before the second cycle of nivolumab. These receptors came from a human donor with classical Hodgkin lymphoma. CDR3s include the opening cysteine and the closing phenylalanine or tryptophan. The D gene is left open where the match is weak. Some rows have no size entry. The others give once, few or many, or a class for an expanded clone.

size: -
J: TRBJ2-1
D: TRBD2
V: TRBV6-6
DNA: TGTGCCAGCAGTCCCACTAGCGGGGGCCGGATCTTC
CDR3: CASSPTSGGRIF

size: -
J: TRBJ2-1
D: -
V: TRBV25-1
DNA: TGTGCCAGCAGTGAGGCAGGGACCCTCTCCTACAATGAGCAGTTCTTC
CDR3: CASSEAGTLSYNEQFF

size: -
J: TRBJ2-5
D: TRBD2
V: TRBV10-3
DNA: TGTGCCATCAGTGAGGTAGCGGGGGGCAAGGAGACCCAGTACTTC
CDR3: CAISEVAGGKETQYF

size: -
J: TRBJ1-2
D: -
V: TRBV30
DNA: TGTGCCTGGAGTCAGGACAGCGTAGGCTATGGCTACACCTTC
CDR3: CAWSQDSVGYGYTF

size: -
J: TRBJ2-7
D: TRBD2
V: TRBV20-1
DNA: TGCAGTGCTAGTCGGGGGGACGAGCAGTACTTC
CDR3: CSASRGDEQYF

size: -
J: TRBJ1-5
D: -
V: TRBV6-5
DNA: TGTGCCAGCAGTCAGTATAATCAGCCCCAGCATTTT
CDR3: CASSQYNQPQHF

size: -
J: TRBJ1-3
D: -
V: TRBV11-3
DNA: TGTGCCAGCAGCTTAGTTGACACCATATATTTT
CDR3: CASSLVDTIYF

size: -
J: TRBJ2-1
D: TRBD1
V: TRBV19
DNA: TGTGCCAGTAGTATAGGACAGGGGCCCTACAATGAGCAGTTCTTC
CDR3: CASSIGQGPYNEQFF

size: -
J: TRBJ2-3
D: -
V: TRBV9
DNA: TGTGCCAGCTCTGTGGGGGGGCGTCGCACAGATACGCAGTATTTT
CDR3: CASSVGGRRTDTQYF

size: -
J: TRBJ1-1
D: -
V: TRBV7-2
DNA: TGTGCCAGCAGTTCCGGGCCAAACACTGAAGCTTTCTTT
CDR3: CASSSGPNTEAFF

size: medium-sized
J: TRBJ2-1
D: -
V: TRBV4-2
DNA: TGTGCCAGCAGCCAAGACCAGTATGAGCAGTTCTTC
CDR3: CASSQDQYEQFF

size: few
J: TRBJ1-2
D: -
V: TRBV6-5
DNA: TGTGCCAGCAGTTACCGGGGATGGGATGGCTACACCTTC
CDR3: CASSYRGWDGYTF

size: -
J: TRBJ1-1
D: -
V: TRBV6-6
DNA: TGTGCCAGCAGATTAACAGGAATGAACACTGAAGCTTTCTTT
CDR3: CASRLTGMNTEAFF

size: -
J: TRBJ1-6
D: TRBD1
V: TRBV6-5
DNA: TGTGCCAGCAGCACACAGGGGGCGGTGGATTCACCCCTCCACTTT
CDR3: CASSTQGAVDSPLHF

size: -
J: TRBJ1-5
D: -
V: TRBV21-1
DNA: TGTGCCAGCAGCAACGAGGGGAGGGATAGCAATCAGCCCCAGCATTTT
CDR3: CASSNEGRDSNQPQHF

size: few
J: TRBJ1-1
D: -
V: TRBV10-3
DNA: TGTGCCATCAGTGAGGGGCAGGGAATGGGGACTGAAGCTTTCTTT
CDR3: CAISEGQGMGTEAFF

size: -
J: TRBJ2-2
D: -
V: TRBV7-9
DNA: TGTGCCAGCAGCTCCCGATTGACGACTCCGAACACCGGGGAGCTGTTTTTT
CDR3: CASSSRLTTPNTGELFF

size: -
J: TRBJ1-1
D: TRBD1
V: TRBV18
DNA: TGTGCCAGCTCGCCAAAGACAGGGGGCGCGGTGGACACTGAAGCTTTCTTT
CDR3: CASSPKTGGAVDTEAFF

size: -
J: TRBJ1-5
D: -
V: TRBV6-1
DNA: TGTGCCAGCAGTGAAAATAGGGGTCAGCCCCAGCATTTT
CDR3: CASSENRGQPQHF

size: -
J: TRBJ2-3
D: TRBD2
V: TRBV13
DNA: TGTGCCAGCAGCTTAGTCACTAGCGGGGGGGCAGCGCAGTATTTT
CDR3: CASSLVTSGGAAQYF

size: -
J: TRBJ2-6
D: -
V: TRBV10-3
DNA: TGTGCCATCAGTGGCCGATCTGGGGCCAACGTCCTGACTTTC
CDR3: CAISGRSGANVLTF

size: -
J: TRBJ1-3
D: -
V: TRBV7-2
DNA: TGTGCCAGCAGCTTAGCGGCAGGGACCATCTCTGGAAACACCATATATTTT
CDR3: CASSLAAGTISGNTIYF

size: -
J: TRBJ2-2
D: -
V: TRBV19
DNA: TGTGCCAGTAGGCTCTTGGGAACCGGGGAGCTGTTTTTT
CDR3: CASRLLGTGELFF

size: -
J: TRBJ2-1
D: -
V: TRBV7-8
DNA: TGTGCCAGCAGCTTAGTAGGGTCTGGCAATGAGCAGTTCTTC
CDR3: CASSLVGSGNEQFF

size: -
J: TRBJ2-3
D: -
V: TRBV6-1
DNA: TGTGCCAGCAGTGAAGTGGGCGGGGCGGTTTCTTCAACGCAGTATTTT
CDR3: CASSEVGGAVSSTQYF

size: -
J: TRBJ2-1
D: TRBD2
V: TRBV7-2
DNA: TGTGCCAGCAGCTTAGCGGGACTAGCGGGGGACCAGTTCTTC
CDR3: CASSLAGLAGDQFF

size: -
J: TRBJ2-1
D: -
V: TRBV11-3
DNA: TGTGCCAGCACCCCAGATGGCCTCGTCGGGTCAGAGCAGTTCTTC
CDR3: CASTPDGLVGSEQFF

size: -
J: TRBJ2-7
D: -
V: TRBV9
DNA: TGTGCCAGCAGCGCCGGACTTCTGATAGGGTACGAGCAGTACTTC
CDR3: CASSAGLLIGYEQYF

size: -
J: TRBJ2-3
D: TRBD1
V: TRBV2
DNA: TGTGCCAGCAGTCTACAGGGGAAGGGCACAGATACGCAGTATTTT
CDR3: CASSLQGKGTDTQYF

size: -
J: TRBJ2-7
D: -
V: TRBV7-8
DNA: TGTGCCAGCAGCTTACTGATAGCTCGCGAGCAGTACTTC
CDR3: CASSLLIAREQYF

size: -
J: TRBJ1-2
D: -
V: TRBV5-5
DNA: TGTGCCAGCAGCCGAAATCAGGACAGTGGCTACACCTTC
CDR3: CASSRNQDSGYTF

size: -
J: TRBJ1-1
D: -
V: TRBV5-1
DNA: TGCGCCAGCAGCCCTCAGGGCAGGACTGAAGCTTTCTTT
CDR3: CASSPQGRTEAFF

size: -
J: TRBJ2-2
D: TRBD2
V: TRBV7-2
DNA: TGTGCCAGCAGCTTAGCGGGGGGGACGGCCGGGGAGCTGTTTTTT
CDR3: CASSLAGGTAGELFF

size: -
J: TRBJ2-7
D: -
V: TRBV10-2
DNA: TGCGCCAGCAGTGAGTCCGGGACCTCGTATCAGTACTTC
CDR3: CASSESGTSYQYF

size: -
J: TRBJ1-6
D: -
V: TRBV7-6
DNA: TGTGCCAGCAGCTTAGTCGGGGGGAGCTCCTATAATTCACCCCTCCACTTT
CDR3: CASSLVGGSSYNSPLHF